This T cell receptor beta chain was observed in a study of control samples from healthy donors and cancer patients. The CDR3 consists of 15 residues. Germline V gene lookup returns CDR1 SGHAT and CDR2 FQNNGV. Trimming took 5 bases from V and 1 from J; bases not matched to a gene: 6. TCRdb's table, derived via immunoSEQ multiplex PCR, lists solely in-frame clones and lacks some. The top ten clones hold less than 5.5% of a sample with some 150,000 clones, about nine tenths of them seen once. This chain uses TRBV11-2 with TRBJ2-3; 7 nucleotides agree with TRBD1. Sequenced sample: blood. This clonotype was obtained from a man in his thirties or forties in good health. The CDR3 DNA reads as TGTGCCAGCAGCCATACAGGGGCACGCACAGATACGCAGTATTTT. This codes for CASSHTGARTDTQYF.